Presented here are 24 T cell receptor beta chains from one specimen sequenced in a study of cytomegalovirus exposure and HLA in healthy donors. Amplification used 60 Vbeta primers and 13 Jbeta primers. The data were produced by immunoSEQ multiplex PCR, yet TCRdb's version contains in-frame clones alone and is incomplete. Of over 65,000 clones listed, under 80% are singletons. The sample consisted of PBMCs. These receptors all come from a woman aged 45-60 years in good health and CMV-seropositive.

The chain links TRBV27 to TRBJ2-7; no clear D gene. V was pared by 5 bases and J by 6 bases, with 8 bases between. This CDR3 spans 11 amino acids. CDR1 and CDR2 (germline): MNHEY, SMNVEV (reference sequence). The CDR3 spells CASSSSGEQYF. For the CDR3, the DNA is TGTGCCAGCAGTAGCTCCGGCGAGCAGTACTTC.

The CDR3 region is CASSLSTGELFF. CDR3 nucleotides: TGTGCCAGCAGCCTTTCCACCGGGGAGCTGTTTTTT. The chain employs TRBV7-3 and TRBJ2-2; D gene uncertain. Trimming stripped 5 bases from V and 4 bases from J, with 5 bases between. The CDR3 runs 12 residues. Germline V gene lookup returns CDR1 SGHTA and CDR2 FQGTGA.

J is TRBJ1-1 and V is TRBV10-2, with a tentative D call TRBD1 (6 bases). The CDR3 sequence is 15 residues long. The V and J ends lost 2 bases and 6 bases respectively, with 16 bases between them. The germline V gene encodes CDR1 WSHSY and CDR2 SAAADI. CDR3 protein: CASSEGGGAVAEAFF. For the CDR3, the DNA is TGCGCCAGCAGTGAGGGGGGGGGCGCGGTCGCTGAAGCTTTCTTT.

The V gene is TRBV25-1, the J gene TRBJ1-2; perhaps TRBD1 as D (6 bases). The length of the CDR3 is 15 residues. V was shortened by 5 bases and J by 0 bases, with 13 bases between the two germline ends. The germline CDR1 and CDR2 sequences are MGHDK and SYGVNS. CDR3 protein: CASSSGQSPNYGYTF. The CDR3 DNA is TGTGCCAGCAGTTCCGGACAGTCCCCTAACTATGGCTACACCTTC.

The chain combines TRBV5-1 with TRBJ2-5; D not certain. CDR3 length: 15 amino acids. The germline V gene has CDR1 SGHRS and CDR2 YFSETQ. V was cut by 0 bases and J by 5 bases, with 14 bases left in between. In nucleotides, the CDR3 is TGCGCCAGCAGCTTGGCCCGGCGCCAGGTCGAGACCCAGTACTTC. Amino acids: CASSLARRQVETQYF.

The chain carries TRBV6-6 and TRBJ2-2; D unresolved. This CDR3 region has 14 residues. The germline V gene has CDR1 MNHNY and CDR2 SVGAGI (reference sequence). Trimming took off 10 bases at V and 2 bases at J, with 14 bases between the two ends. The CDR3 nucleotides are TGTGCCACCACCCCGCTAACTAACACCGGGGAGCTGTTTTTT. Translation gives CATTPLTNTGELFF.

V is TRBV21-1 and J is TRBJ2-2; the table calls TRBD2, which could not be checked here. TRBV21-1 is designated a pseudogene. The CDR3 is 20 residues long. The CDR3 bases are TGTGCCAGCAGCTACGTAGGGGATTTACGGGGGGTCCTGAACACCGGGGAGCTGTTTTTT. This translates into CASSYVGDLRGVLNTGELFF.

This clone was recorded once. The chain couples TRBV10-3 to TRBJ2-3; the match to TRBD1 covers 7 bases. Germline CDR1 reads ENHRY; CDR2 reads SYGVKD. The CDR3 spans 13 residues. The junction had 8 bases not matched to a gene; V was cut back by 8 bases and J by 6 bases. This chain's CDR3 is CAIRQGPGDTQYF. The CDR3 nucleotides read TGTGCCATCCGACAGGGCCCGGGGGATACGCAGTATTTT.

This clone was counted between two and nine times. This chain uses TRBV7-9 with TRBJ1-4; 10 bases fit TRBD1. The CDR3 extends over 14 amino acids. V shed 6 bases and J 8 bases; nucleotides not matched to a gene: 6. The germline CDR1 and CDR2 sequences are SEHNR and FQNEAQ (reference sequence). CDR3 sequence (DNA): TGTGCCAGCAGTGCGGGACAGGGGAACGAAAAACTGTTTTTT. Translated, it gives CASSAGQGNEKLFF.

The chain combines TRBV7-9 with TRBJ2-5; D is perhaps TRBD1 (6 bases). The CDR3 consists of 15 residues. Per germline, CDR1 SEHNR and CDR2 FQNEAQ (reference sequence). Trimming removed 6 bases from V and 5 bases from J, with 19 bases in between. CDR3 nucleotides: TGTGCCAGCAGTTCTACAGGGCTAGAACGGGAGACCCAGTACTTC. Residues: CASSSTGLERETQYF.

This chain uses TRBV18 with TRBJ1-6, with TRBD1 as a possible D gene (6 bases). Germline loops: CDR1 KGHSH, CDR2 LQKENI. The V end was cut by 1 base, the J end by 7 bases, with 17 bases between. This CDR3 has 17 amino acids. The CDR3 bases are TGTGCCAGCTCACCACTAGGGGTTAGGGGGTTAAATTCACCCCTCCACTTT. It translates to CASSPLGVRGLNSPLHF.

V gene TRBV12-5 combines with J gene TRBJ2-2; D unresolved. Germline V gene lookup returns CDR1 LGHNT and CDR2 FRNRAP. V gave up 6 bases and J gave up 4 bases, with 9 bases separating them. This CDR3 spans 13 amino acids. The CDR3, as DNA: TGTGCTAGTGGCCGGTGGAGCACCGGGGAGCTGTTTTTT. Its translation: CASGRWSTGELFF.

This clone was detected a few times. The chain links TRBV7-6 to TRBJ2-3, with TRBD2 identical over 7 bases. The trim removed 6 bases at V and 6 bases at J, leaving 9 bases unmatched. In germline, CDR1 is SGHVS, CDR2 FNYEAQ. This CDR3 comprises 14 residues. CDR3 amino acids: CASSQRTRWDTQYF. Written as DNA, the CDR3 is TGTGCCAGCAGTCAGCGGACTAGATGGGATACGCAGTATTTT.

The sample holds a few counts of this clone. This chain links TRBV15 with TRBJ1-5; 7 nucleotides line up with TRBD1. The ends lost 1 base at V and 5 bases at J; junction bases unmatched: 2. From germline, CDR1 is LNHNV and CDR2 YYDKDF (reference sequence). The CDR3 loop spans 14 amino acids. This chain's CDR3 is CATSRGQGDQPQHF. CDR3 coding DNA: TGTGCCACCAGCAGAGGTCAGGGGGATCAGCCCCAGCATTTT.

The chain joins TRBV19 to TRBJ1-1, with a possible D match to TRBD1 (6 bases). CDR1 and CDR2 (germline): LNHDA, SQIVND (reference sequence). Trimming took 3 bases from V and 5 from J, leaving 10 bases between them. The CDR3 runs to 13 residues. The CDR3 spells CASSIDRWTEAFF. The DNA of the CDR3 is TGTGCCAGTAGTATCGACAGGTGGACTGAAGCTTTCTTT.

The J gene is TRBJ1-2, the V gene TRBV5-6; D is undetermined. Between the trimmed V and J ends, which lost 4 bases and 4 bases, there was a span of 17 bases. This CDR3 has 15 residues. Germline V gene lookup returns CDR1 SGHDT and CDR2 YYEEEE. CDR3 in amino acids: CASSRRVNSPYGYTF. DNA for the CDR3: TGTGCCAGCAGCAGACGCGTAAACAGCCCCTATGGCTACACCTTC.

V gene TRBV5-1 combines with J gene TRBJ1-1; D remains unclear. Germline lookup yields CDR1 SGHRS and CDR2 YFSETQ. The CDR3 runs to 15 residues. The ends were cut back, 0 bases at V and 0 bases at J, with 9 bases in the middle. CDR3 sequence (DNA): TGCGCCAGCAGCTTGGATATCGGAGTGAACACTGAAGCTTTCTTT. Its translation: CASSLDIGVNTEAFF.

V and J are TRBV5-6 and TRBJ2-3, with a weak D call TRBD1 (5 bases). With 2 bases removed from V and 6 bases from J, the gap between germline ends came to 13 bases. The CDR3 runs 14 residues. The germline V gene encodes CDR1 SGHDT and CDR2 YYEEEE. CDR3 region: CASSFGGAMDTQYF. The CDR3 region has the DNA TGTGCCAGCAGCTTTGGTGGGGCAATGGATACGCAGTATTTT.

The gene calls are TRBV5-1 and TRBJ2-1; a possible D gene is TRBD1 (8 bases). The CDR3 sequence is 17 residues long. The germline V gene has CDR1 SGHRS and CDR2 YFSETQ. V was clipped by 3 bases and J by 2 bases, with 18 bases between them. Written as DNA, the CDR3 is TGCGCCAGCAGCTCTAGCGGACAGGGACCCCCCTACAATGAGCAGTTCTTC. This codes for CASSSSGQGPPYNEQFF.

The J gene is TRBJ2-1, the V gene TRBV5-1; TRBD2 matches at 7 bases. In germline, CDR1 is SGHRS, CDR2 YFSETQ. With 0 bases clipped from V and 5 bases from J, the junction kept 8 bases outside the gene matches. This CDR3 comprises 16 residues. DNA of the CDR3: TGCGCCAGCAGCTTGGTTCCCGGGACTACCAACAATGAGCAGTTCTTC. It specifies CASSLVPGTTNNEQFF.

The chain joins TRBV6-1 to TRBJ2-7; no reliable D call. The CDR3 loop spans 14 amino acids. V lost 2 bases and J 0 bases, leaving 8 bases between the germline ends. The germline V gene has CDR1 MNHNS and CDR2 SASEGT. CDR3: CASSEWSGSYEQYF. The CDR3 DNA reads as TGTGCCAGCAGTGAATGGTCCGGCTCCTACGAGCAGTACTTC.

V gene TRBV7-6 combines with J gene TRBJ2-1, with D unclear. CDR1 is SGHVS, CDR2 FNYEAQ, per germline. This CDR3 region has 12 residues. Trimming stripped 3 bases from V and 9 bases from J, with 9 bases between. Here the CDR3 reads CASSFLHSEQFF. In DNA form, the CDR3 reads TGTGCCAGCAGCTTCCTCCATAGTGAGCAGTTCTTC.

This sequence joins TRBV6-6 and TRBJ1-1, with D tentatively TRBD1 (5 bases). CDR1 and CDR2 (germline): MNHNY, SVGAGI (reference sequence). Trimming removed 5 bases from V and 5 bases from J, with 12 bases in between. The CDR3 loop spans 13 amino acids. CDR3 in DNA: TGTGCCAGCAGTGATTTTAGGGGTACTGAAGCTTTCTTT. Residues: CASSDFRGTEAFF.

The J gene is TRBJ2-3, the V gene TRBV4-2; 10 bases agree with TRBD2. The CDR3 runs to 18 residues. Per the germline V gene, CDR1 is LGHNA and CDR2 is YNFKEQ. The V segment lost 1 base and the J segment 4 bases; nucleotides outside the gene matches: 11. DNA for the CDR3: TGTGCCAGCAGCCAAGGGGGTGCCAGCGGGGGGGCCGCAGATACGCAGTATTTT. This gives the protein CASSQGGASGGAADTQYF.